This T cell receptor beta chain was obtained from a study of cytomegalovirus exposure and HLA in healthy donors. Study at large: HLA-typed donors contributed some 85 million unique TCRs, which were held in an early data release. Study-level findings and limits: It was only CMV serostatus that was available as immune exposure information. As confirmed in vitro, a few CMV-associated chains were specific for CMV antigens.

Germline V lookup: CDR1 LGHNA, CDR2 YSLEER. This CDR3 comprises 18 residues. V dropped 0 bases and J dropped 0; count of bases not matched to a gene: 5. PCR involved 60 Vbeta and 13 Jbeta primers. Using immunoSEQ multiplex PCR, the repertoire was profiled, and TCRdb retains in-frame clones only, with some absent. The sample carries hundreds of thousands of clones, over 75% recorded once. A note on this clone: What it binds is not known.

Sequencing used PBMCs. The clonotype originates from a male donor in good health and CMV-seronegative. The rearrangement uses TRBV4-3 and TRBJ2-1, with 10 bases lining up with TRBD2. The CDR3 coding sequence is TGCGCCAGCAGCCAAGAGAGAGCGGGGGGGCTCTCCTACAATGAGCAGTTCTTC. Its translation: CASSQERAGGLSYNEQFF.